Following are 12 T cell receptor beta chains from one sample sequenced in a study of STAT3 mutations in large granular lymphocyte leukemia. These TCRs are of unknown antigen specificity. Generated by immunoSEQ multiplex PCR, the TCRdb table keeps only in-frame clones and is missing some. The profile shows about 8,400 clones, 90% to 95% of them singletons. The study's findings and limits: Every T-cell large granular lymphocyte leukemia patient had at least one immunodominant TCR beta clonotype.

The sample comprised peripheral blood mononuclear cells. The receptors originated from a man over 45 with T-cell large granular lymphocyte leukemia. Some clones in this sample may be carry-over from other donors' samples.

This chain links TRBV30 with TRBJ2-2; the match to TRBD2 covers 10 bases. The CDR3 spans 13 residues. Per germline, CDR1 GTSNPN and CDR2 SVGIG (reference sequence). V gave up 8 bases and J gave up 1 base; unmatched junction bases: 1. DNA for the CDR3: TGTGCCAGACTAGCGGGGAACACCGGGGAGCTGTTTTTT. This gives the protein CARLAGNTGELFF.

This chain links TRBV7-2 with TRBJ2-5; D gene unclear. CDR1 is SGHTA and CDR2 is FQGNSA in the germline V gene. The CDR3 runs to 13 residues. Trimming removed 3 bases at V and 5 bases at J, with 10 bases between. The DNA of the CDR3 is TGTGCCAGCAGCTTCAAGAGAACGGAGACCCAGTACTTC. Its translation: CASSFKRTETQYF. Filled out from reference TRBV7-2 and TRBJ2-5, the complete variable domain reads GAGVSQSPSNKVTEKGKDVELRCDPISGHTALYWYRQSLGQGLEFLIYFQGNSAPDKSGLPSDRFSAERTGGSVSTLTIQRTQQEDSAVYLCASSFKRTETQYFGPGTRLLVL.

This sequence joins TRBV5-1 and TRBJ2-2; D unclear. V shed 0 bases and J shed 0 bases, with 6 bases lying between them. The CDR3 has 15 amino acids. Germline assignment: CDR1 SGHRS and CDR2 YFSETQ. CDR3 amino acids: CASSLAIANTGELFF. CDR3 DNA sequence: TGCGCCAGCAGCTTGGCAATCGCGAACACCGGGGAGCTGTTTTTT.

The chain uses TRBV18 and TRBJ1-1, with D possibly TRBD1 on 6 matching bases. Trimming shortened V by 3 bases and J by 3 bases, and 17 bases separated the two germline ends. The CDR3 has 16 amino acids. Per the germline V gene, CDR1 is KGHSH and CDR2 is LQKENI. In DNA, the CDR3 is TGTGCCAGCTCACCGGAGGGGGGCATAAGGTACACTGAAGCTTTCTTT. Its protein is CASSPEGGIRYTEAFF.

The table lists this clone with a few counts. V and J are TRBV6-1 and TRBJ1-3; possible D gene TRBD1, 5 bases. The CDR3 length is 15 residues. Per germline, CDR1 MNHNS and CDR2 SASEGT. V was pared by 2 bases and J by 0 bases, with 8 bases between. CDR3 nucleotides: TGTGCCAGCAGTGAAAAGACAGTCTCTGGAAACACCATATATTTT. Protein: CASSEKTVSGNTIYF.

This rearrangement joins TRBV29-1 to TRBJ1-2, with a tentative D call TRBD1 (6 bases). This CDR3 spans 13 amino acids. Per the germline V gene, CDR1 is SQVTM and CDR2 is ANQGSEA. V dropped 7 bases and J dropped 2 bases, with 14 bases sitting between them. The CDR3 is CSASPGGNYGYTF. The CDR3 region has the DNA TGCAGCGCCAGTCCTGGGGGCAACTATGGCTACACCTTC.

This chain connects TRBV7-2 to TRBJ2-7; a weak D match, TRBD2 (6 bases). CDR1 and CDR2 from the germline V gene are SGHTA and FQGNSA. This CDR3 is 17 amino acids long. V lost 5 bases and J 4 bases, leaving 24 bases between the germline ends. DNA of the CDR3: TGTGCCAGCAGCCATCCTAAGGGCGGGGCCAGGAGGTACGAGCAGTACTTC. It translates to CASSHPKGGARRYEQYF. Looking up the rest from reference TRBV7-2 and TRBJ2-7 gives the full variable domain: GAGVSQSPSNKVTEKGKDVELRCDPISGHTALYWYRQSLGQGLEFLIYFQGNSAPDKSGLPSDRFSAERTGGSVSTLTIQRTQQEDSAVYLCASSHPKGGARRYEQYFGPGTRLTVT.

The V and J genes are TRBV11-1 and TRBJ2-1; D perhaps matches TRBD1 (6 bases). The CDR3 is 16 residues long. V lost 5 bases and J 4 bases, leaving 18 bases between the germline ends. Germline assignment: CDR1 SGHAT and CDR2 FQDESV (reference sequence). Here the CDR3 DNA reads TGTGCCAGCAGCCGAACAGGGTCCCTCTCGTACAATGAGCAGTTCTTC. As protein: CASSRTGSLSYNEQFF.

The chain joins TRBV30 to TRBJ2-7; possibly TRBD2 for D (7 bases). Per the germline V gene, CDR1 is GTSNPN and CDR2 is SVGIG (reference sequence). Between the trimmed V and J ends, which lost 2 bases and 0 bases, there was a span of 17 bases. CDR3 length: 16 residues. The DNA for the CDR3 is TGTGCCTGGAGTAGGGGGATTGGGGGGGACTCCTACGAGCAGTACTTC. Residues: CAWSRGIGGDSYEQYF.

This chain uses TRBV18 with TRBJ2-3; 7 bases fit TRBD2. Unmatched junction bases numbered 9, after V lost 0 bases and J lost 0 bases. The CDR3 has 18 amino acids. Per the germline V gene, CDR1 is KGHSH and CDR2 is LQKENI. CDR3: CASSPPRSGATSTDTQYF. In DNA form, the CDR3 reads TGTGCCAGCTCACCACCCAGGAGCGGGGCTACTAGCACAGATACGCAGTATTTT.

The V call is TRBV5-6, the J call TRBJ2-3, with 8 positions matching TRBD2. V lost 3 bases to trimming and J lost 5 bases; unmatched junction nucleotides: 8. This CDR3 region has 15 residues. Looked up from germline, CDR1 is SGHDT and CDR2 is YYEEEE. The CDR3 here is CASSSRGRTKDTQYF. CDR3 coding DNA: TGTGCCAGCAGCTCCCGCGGGAGGACGAAAGATACGCAGTATTTT.

The rearrangement links TRBV21-1 to TRBJ2-3; the DNA was not used to check the table's D call, TRBD1. TRBV21-1 is flagged as a pseudogene. The CDR3 totals 17 residues. The CDR3 DNA reads as TGTGCCAGCAGCAAAGAATTGACAGGGGGCTCGACAGATACGCAGTATTTT. Protein: CASSKELTGGSTDTQYF.